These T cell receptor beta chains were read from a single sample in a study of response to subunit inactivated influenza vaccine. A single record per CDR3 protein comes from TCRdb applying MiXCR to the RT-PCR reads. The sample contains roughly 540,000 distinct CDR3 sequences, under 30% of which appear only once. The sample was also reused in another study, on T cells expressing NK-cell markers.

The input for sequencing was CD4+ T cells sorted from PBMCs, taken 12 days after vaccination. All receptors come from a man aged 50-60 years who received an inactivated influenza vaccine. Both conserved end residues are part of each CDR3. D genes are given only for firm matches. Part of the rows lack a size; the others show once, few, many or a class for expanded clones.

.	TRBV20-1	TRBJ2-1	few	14	TGCAGTGCCTCAAGGGGGACTCTCTATCATGAGCAGTTCTTC	CSASRGTLYHEQFF
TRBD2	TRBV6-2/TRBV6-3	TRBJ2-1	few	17	TGTGCCAGCAGAAACCCTCCGACTAGCGGGACCTACAATGAGCAGTTCTTC	CASRNPPTSGTYNEQFF
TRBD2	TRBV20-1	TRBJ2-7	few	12	TGCAGCCCTTCCAGCGGGGGGACGGAGCAGTACTTC	CSPSSGGTEQYF
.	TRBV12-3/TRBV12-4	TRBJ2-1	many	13	TGTGCCAGCAGTTTAACGGGCAGGGCACTCCAGTTCTTC	CASSLTGRALQFF
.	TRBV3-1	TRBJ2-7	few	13	TGTGCCAGCAGCCAACAGGGAGGATACGAGCAGTACTTC	CASSQQGGYEQYF
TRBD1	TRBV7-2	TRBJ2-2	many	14	TGTGCCAGCAGCTTAATTCAGGGGGCCGGGGAGCTGTTTTTT	CASSLIQGAGELFF
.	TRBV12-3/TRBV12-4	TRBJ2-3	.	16	TGTGCCAGCAGTTTCCGGGGGCGAGCGTCTACAGATACGCAGTATTTT	CASSFRGRASTDTQYF
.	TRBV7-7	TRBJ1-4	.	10	TGTGCCAGACGGGGCCCCGGACTGTTTTTT	CARRGPGLFF
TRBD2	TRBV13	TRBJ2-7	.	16	TGTGCCAGCAGCTTACTCTTCCTAGCGGGAGCCTACGAGCAGTACTTC	CASSLLFLAGAYEQYF
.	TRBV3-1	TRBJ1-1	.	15	TGTGCCAGCAGCCGCTCTGGCAGGGGTATTACTGAAGCTTTCTTT	CASSRSGRGITEAFF
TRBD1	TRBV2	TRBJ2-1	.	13	TGTGCCAGCAGGGGACAGCCCTCCAATGAGCAGTTCTTC	CASRGQPSNEQFF
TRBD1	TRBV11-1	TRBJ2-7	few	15	TGTGCCAGCAGCTTTACCGGGACAGGGGCTTACGAGCAGTACTTC	CASSFTGTGAYEQYF
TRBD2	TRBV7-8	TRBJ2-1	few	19	TGTGCCAGCAGCTTACGGGCTAGCGGGGGGTATAGCTCCTACAATGAGCAGTTCTTC	CASSLRASGGYSSYNEQFF
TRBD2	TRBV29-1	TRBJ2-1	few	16	TGCAGCGTTGGGCTGCATGGGACTAGCGAAACGAATGAGCAGTTCTTC	CSVGLHGTSETNEQFF
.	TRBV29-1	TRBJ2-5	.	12	TGCAGCGTTGCAGGTGCGATGGGGACCCAGTACTTC	CSVAGAMGTQYF
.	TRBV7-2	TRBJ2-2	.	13	TGTGCCAGCAGCTTAGAAGCGGCCGGGGAGCTGTTTTTT	CASSLEAAGELFF
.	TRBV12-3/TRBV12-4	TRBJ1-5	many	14	TGTGCCAGCAGTCTCGACAGAGGGGGTCAGCCCCAGCATTTT	CASSLDRGGQPQHF
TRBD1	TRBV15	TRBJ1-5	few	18	TGTGCCACCAGCAGCCTTCAAAATGGGGGACAGAGCAATCAGCCCCAGCATTTT	CATSSLQNGGQSNQPQHF
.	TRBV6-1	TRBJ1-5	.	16	TGTGCCAGCAGTGAAGCGATAGTCCTGGCCAATCAGCCCCAGCATTTT	CASSEAIVLANQPQHF
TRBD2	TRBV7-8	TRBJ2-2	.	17	TGTGCCAGCAGCTTACTCAGCGGGGGGGGGAACACCGGGGAGCTGTTTTTT	CASSLLSGGGNTGELFF
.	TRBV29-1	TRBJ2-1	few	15	TGCAGCGTTGAAGATCGAAAGACTAGAATCTATGAGCAGTTCTTC	CSVEDRKTRIYEQFF
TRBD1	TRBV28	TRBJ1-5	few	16	TGTGCCAGCAGTCCCTCGGACAGGGGGAGCAATCAGCCCCAGCATTTT	CASSPSDRGSNQPQHF
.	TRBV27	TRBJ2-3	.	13	TGTGCCAGCAGCGAAGGGTGGCCAGATACGCAGTATTTT	CASSEGWPDTQYF
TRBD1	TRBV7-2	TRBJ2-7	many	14	TGTGCCAGCAGCTCGGGGACAGGGTATTACGAGCAGTACTTC	CASSSGTGYYEQYF
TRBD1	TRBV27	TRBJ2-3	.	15	TGTGCCAGCAGTTCCCGGAACAGGGGGACAGATACGCAGTATTTT	CASSSRNRGTDTQYF
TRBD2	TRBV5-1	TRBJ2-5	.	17	TGCGCCAGCAGCTTGGTTGGTAGCGGGGGCCCACAAGAGACCCAGTACTTC	CASSLVGSGGPQETQYF
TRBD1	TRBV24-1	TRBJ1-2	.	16	TGTGCCACCAGTGACGGGGGGCAGGGGGGTCACTATGGCTACACCTTC	CATSDGGQGGHYGYTF
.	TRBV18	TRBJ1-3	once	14	TGTGCCAGCTCCCTCCTTGAGGGGGGAAACACCATATATTTT	CASSLLEGGNTIYF
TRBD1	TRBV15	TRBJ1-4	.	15	TGTGCCACCAGCAGAGGGGACAGGGGCAGTGAAAAACTGTTTTTT	CATSRGDRGSEKLFF
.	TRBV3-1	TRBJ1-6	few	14	TGTGCCAGCAGCCAAGCACAAGCACAATCACCCCTCCACTTT	CASSQAQAQSPLHF
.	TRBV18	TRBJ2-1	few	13	TGTGCCAGCTCACCACGATCGGAGGGTGAGCAGTTCTTC	CASSPRSEGEQFF
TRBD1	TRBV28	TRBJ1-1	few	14	TGTGCCAGCAATTCGGGACAGCTGAACACTGAAGCTTTCTTT	CASNSGQLNTEAFF
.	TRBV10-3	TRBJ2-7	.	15	TGTGCCATCGGCAGGGTAGGACACCCCGCCTACGAGCAGTACTTC	CAIGRVGHPAYEQYF
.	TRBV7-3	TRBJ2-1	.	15	TGTGCCAGCAGCCGAGGGGCTAGTGCGTACAATGAGCAGTTCTTC	CASSRGASAYNEQFF
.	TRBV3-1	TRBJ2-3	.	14	TGTGCCAGCAGCCAAGGAGGGGTCGCAGATACGCAGTATTTT	CASSQGGVADTQYF
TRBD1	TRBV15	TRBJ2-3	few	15	TGTGCCACCAGCAGAGTGACAGGGACCACAGATACGCAGTATTTT	CATSRVTGTTDTQYF
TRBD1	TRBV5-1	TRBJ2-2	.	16	TGCGCCAGCAGCTGGGACCCGGGACAGGGGTCCGGGGAGCTGTTTTTT	CASSWDPGQGSGELFF
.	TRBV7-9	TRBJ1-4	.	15	TGTGCCAGCAGCTTAGGTCTGCAACAGCTTGAAAAACTGTTTTTT	CASSLGLQQLEKLFF
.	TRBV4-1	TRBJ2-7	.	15	TGCGCCAGCAGCCAAGAAGGCCACAGCTCCTACGAGCAGTACTTC	CASSQEGHSSYEQYF
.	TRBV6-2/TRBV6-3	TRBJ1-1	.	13	TGTGCCAGCAGCTATCGTGGGGGCACTGAAGCTTTCTTT	CASSYRGGTEAFF
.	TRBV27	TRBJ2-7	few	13	TGTGCCAGCAGCCGGGCAGCCACCTACGAGCAGTACTTC	CASSRAATYEQYF
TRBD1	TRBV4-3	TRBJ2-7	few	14	TGCGCCAGCAGCCAGGGGGGACAGGGCAACGAGCAGTACTTC	CASSQGGQGNEQYF
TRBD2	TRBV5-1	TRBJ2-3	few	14	TGCGCCAGCAGCACCGGGACTAGCGCTGATACGCAGTATTTT	CASSTGTSADTQYF
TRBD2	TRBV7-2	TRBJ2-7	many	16	TGTGCCAGCAGCTCTCGGACTAGCGGGATTACCTACGAGCAGTACTTC	CASSSRTSGITYEQYF
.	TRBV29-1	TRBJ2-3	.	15	TGCAGCGTTGAATTAATGGCGGCCCACCCAGATACGCAGTATTTT	CSVELMAAHPDTQYF
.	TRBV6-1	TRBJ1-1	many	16	TGTGCCAGCAGGACCGGGACAACAAGGGGGAACACTGAAGCTTTCTTT	CASRTGTTRGNTEAFF
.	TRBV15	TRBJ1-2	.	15	TGTGCCACCAGCAGAGATAGGCCCGGCCCCGGAGGCTACACCTTC	CATSRDRPGPGGYTF
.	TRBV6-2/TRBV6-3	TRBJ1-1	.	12	TGTGCCAGCAGACCCGACAGGAGTGGAGCTTTCTTT	CASRPDRSGAFF
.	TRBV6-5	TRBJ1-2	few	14	TGTGCCAGCAGTTACCGTCGGACAAACTATGGCTACACCTTC	CASSYRRTNYGYTF
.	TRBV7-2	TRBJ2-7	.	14	TGTGCCAGCAGCTTCGCCGGGTTGGCCTACGAGCAGTACTTC	CASSFAGLAYEQYF
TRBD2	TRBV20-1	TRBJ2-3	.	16	TGCAGTGCTAGAGATCGTCGGCTAGCGGGAGCAGATACGCAGTATTTT	CSARDRRLAGADTQYF
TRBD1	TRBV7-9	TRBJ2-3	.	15	TGTGCCAGCAGCTCGTGGGACAGGGGCACAGATACGCAGTATTTT	CASSSWDRGTDTQYF
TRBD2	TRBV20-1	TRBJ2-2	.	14	TGCAGTGCTAGAACCGGGGGGGCTTCCGGGGAGCTGTTTTTT	CSARTGGASGELFF
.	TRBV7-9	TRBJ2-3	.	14	TGTGCCAGCAGCTTAGCCGCCGTTACAGATACGCAGTATTTT	CASSLAAVTDTQYF
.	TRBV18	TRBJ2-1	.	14	TGTGCCAGCTCCTCATATCAAGTCTACAATGAGCAGTTCTTC	CASSSYQVYNEQFF
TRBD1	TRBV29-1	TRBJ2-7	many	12	TGCAGCGTTCGACAGGGTTCCTACGAGCAGTACTTC	CSVRQGSYEQYF
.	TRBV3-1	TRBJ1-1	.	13	TGTGCCAGCAGCCAATTCTCGGGCACTGAAGCTTTCTTT	CASSQFSGTEAFF
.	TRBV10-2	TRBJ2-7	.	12	TGCGCCAGCAGGCCCCAGGAATACGAGCAGTACTTC	CASRPQEYEQYF
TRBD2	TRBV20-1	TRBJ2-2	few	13	TGCAGTGCTTCAAGCGGGGTCACCGGGGAGCTGTTTTTT	CSASSGVTGELFF